Following are 22 T cell receptor beta chains from one sample sequenced in a study of T cell responses to AZD1222 COVID-19 vaccine. Here immunoSEQ multiplex PCR was the method, and the copy in TCRdb shows in-frame clones only, minus some. The table lists under 150,000 clones, roughly 92% of them singletons. The input for sequencing was peripheral blood, taken 28 days after the second AZD1222 dose. All receptors come from an adult who received the AZD1222 COVID-19 vaccine.

The chain combines TRBV10-1 with TRBJ1-2; no definite D call. This CDR3 is built from 14 residues. Trimming removed 6 bases at V and 6 bases at J, with 17 bases between. The germline V gene encodes CDR1 WNHNN and CDR2 SYGVQD (reference sequence). As DNA, the CDR3 is TGCGCCAGCAGAGTCGTACAAGGACGAGATGGCTACACCTTC. Its translation: CASRVVQGRDGYTF.

The gene calls are TRBV7-9 and TRBJ1-1; D gene ambiguous. V lost 2 bases and J 3 bases, leaving 13 bases between the germline ends. Germline V CDR1 and CDR2: SEHNR, FQNEAQ (reference sequence). There are 15 residues in the CDR3. CDR3 bases: TGTGCCAGCAGCTTAATGACGGGGTTAGACACTGAAGCTTTCTTT. As protein: CASSLMTGLDTEAFF.

The V call is TRBV19, the J call TRBJ2-5; 9 bases fit TRBD1. Trimming removed 3 bases from V and 5 bases from J; junction bases left unmatched: 13. This CDR3 is built from 17 residues. Germline V gene lookup returns CDR1 LNHDA and CDR2 SQIVND (reference sequence). Written as DNA, the CDR3 is TGTGCCAGTAGTATTGGGTTCCGGACAGGGGCTGTGGAGACCCAGTACTTC. It codes for CASSIGFRTGAVETQYF.

The chain links TRBV27 to TRBJ1-1; D unresolved. The CDR3 spans 14 residues. V was pared by 5 bases and J by 1 base, with 11 bases between. The germline V gene encodes CDR1 MNHEY and CDR2 SMNVEV (reference sequence). As DNA, the CDR3 is TGTGCCAGCAGTCCAGCCGTTCGGAACACTGAAGCTTTCTTT. This translates into CASSPAVRNTEAFF.

In nucleotides, the CDR3 is TGTGCCAGCAGCTTCAAAGGTGGCGCTCGATACGAGCAGTACTTC. It specifies CASSFKGGARYEQYF. V usage is TRBV9 and J usage is TRBJ2-7; D gene uncertain. This CDR3 has 15 residues. Trimming pared 4 bases from V and 4 bases from J, leaving 18 bases between. Germline V gene data show CDR1 as SGDLS and CDR2 as YYNGEE.

This clone was seen a few times. CDR3 DNA: TGTGCCAGCAGTCTTCAGACGGTTAACTATGGCTACACCTTC. Amino acids: CASSLQTVNYGYTF. This chain links TRBV6-6 with TRBJ1-2; D unclear. This CDR3 comprises 14 residues. The ends were cut back, 5 bases at V and 1 base at J, with 11 bases in the middle. The V gene's germline CDR1 is MNHNY and CDR2 SVGAGI (reference sequence).

The chain links TRBV27 to TRBJ1-3; the D is unclear. Trimming pared 2 bases from V and 1 base from J, leaving 9 bases between. The CDR3 consists of 15 residues. The germline gives CDR1 MNHEY, CDR2 SMNVEV (reference sequence). The DNA of the CDR3 is TGTGCCAGCAGTTTAGGTTGGGGTTCTGGAAACACCATATATTTT. Protein: CASSLGWGSGNTIYF.

The rearrangement links TRBV6-2 or TRBV6-3 to TRBJ2-2, with unresolved D. The CDR3 is 14 amino acids. V lost 6 bases to trimming and J lost 3 bases, with 11 bases between them. Looked up from germline, CDR1 is MNHEY and CDR2 is SVGEGT. CDR3 DNA: TGTGCCAGCAGCCCCACTTTGGACACCGGGGAGCTGTTTTTT. It yields the protein CASSPTLDTGELFF.

This rearrangement joins TRBV6-5 to TRBJ1-2; D is uncertain. The CDR3 extends over 13 amino acids. The V and J ends lost 2 bases and 2 bases respectively, with 6 bases between them. Germline V lookup: CDR1 MNHEY, CDR2 SVGAGI. The CDR3 DNA reads as TGTGCCAGCAGTTACGGCACGAACTATGGCTACACCTTC. Translated: CASSYGTNYGYTF.

The CDR3 DNA is TGTGCCAGCAGCCAATCTACTGTCTCCTACGAGCAGTACTTC. Protein sequence: CASSQSTVSYEQYF. V and J are TRBV3-1 (or the pseudogene TRBV3-2) and TRBJ2-7; no reliable D call. The germline V and J ends were trimmed by 2 bases and 0 bases, with 8 bases remaining between them. From germline, CDR1 is LGHDT and CDR2 YNNKEL (reference sequence). The CDR3 extends over 14 amino acids.

This chain connects TRBV30 to TRBJ2-2, with 10 nucleotides matching TRBD2. The CDR3 is 15 amino acids. The J segment lost 4 bases and the V segment lost 4 bases, leaving 6 bases of the junction unmatched. CDR1 and CDR2 from the germline V gene are GTSNPN and SVGIG (reference sequence). The CDR3 loop is CAWNLAGGITGELFF. The CDR3 coding sequence is TGTGCCTGGAACTTAGCGGGAGGTATCACCGGGGAGCTGTTTTTT.

The chain recombines TRBV7-9 with TRBJ2-3; TRBD2 matches at 7 bases. The V and J ends lost 4 bases and 11 bases, in that order; junction bases with no gene match: 3. Looked up from germline, CDR1 is SEHNR and CDR2 is FQNEAQ (reference sequence). This CDR3 contains 11 residues. The CDR3 is CASSWTSQQYF. The CDR3 DNA reads TGTGCCAGCAGCTGGACTAGTCAGCAGTATTTT.

The V and J genes are TRBV7-9 and TRBJ1-1, with 7 bases that match TRBD1. CDR1 and CDR2 (germline): SEHNR, FQNEAQ (reference sequence). The CDR3 has 16 amino acids. The ends lost 4 bases at V and 0 bases at J; junction bases unmatched: 8. The CDR3 DNA follows: TGTGCCAGCAGCTCCGCAGGGGGGATAATGAACACTGAAGCTTTCTTT. It codes for CASSSAGGIMNTEAFF.

V gene TRBV18 combines with J gene TRBJ1-2; D remains ambiguous. Trimming removed 3 bases at V and 1 base at J, with 9 bases between. There are 14 residues in the CDR3. CDR1 and CDR2 from the germline V gene are KGHSH and LQKENI. The CDR3 here is CASSPGDNNYGYTF. The CDR3, as DNA: TGTGCCAGCTCACCGGGAGACAATAACTATGGCTACACCTTC.

The CDR3 DNA follows: TGTGCCAGTAGCGACTTTACAGGGATCGTCACTGAAGCTTTCTTT. As protein: CASSDFTGIVTEAFF. V is TRBV19 and J is TRBJ1-1, with TRBD1 as a possible D gene (6 bases). Germline V gives CDR1 LNHDA, CDR2 SQIVND (reference sequence). The V gene lost 6 bases and the J gene lost 4 bases, with 18 bases spanning the gap. CDR3 length: 15 residues. Together with reference TRBV19 and TRBJ1-1, the CDR3 gives the full variable domain: DGGITQSPKYLFRKEGQNVTLSCEQNLNHDAMYWYRQDPGQGLRLIYYSQIVNDFQKGDIAEGYSVSREKKESFPLTVTSAQKNPTAFYLCASSDFTGIVTEAFFGQGTRLTVV.

The rearrangement joins TRBV11-3 to TRBJ1-6; tentative D call: TRBD1 (5 bases). This CDR3 has 14 amino acids. The V end lost 2 bases, the J end lost 9 bases, and 11 bases lay between the germline ends. From germline, CDR1 is SGHNT and CDR2 YENEEA. CDR3 in DNA: TGTGCCAGCAGCTTACAGGGTGATGGTTCACCCCTCCACTTT. It encodes CASSLQGDGSPLHF. Full variable domain (missing parts from reference TRBV11-3 and TRBJ1-6): EAGVVQSPRYKIIEKKQPVAFWCNPISGHNTLYWYLQNLGQGPELLIRYENEEAVDDSQLPKDRFSAERLKGVDSTLKIQPAELGDSAVYLCASSLQGDGSPLHFGNGTRLTVT.

The chain employs TRBV18 and TRBJ2-5, with D unclear. Trimming removed 4 bases at V and 5 bases at J, with 5 bases between. The CDR3 covers 11 residues. The V gene's germline CDR1 is KGHSH and CDR2 LQKENI. This CDR3 reads CASSLGETQYF. In DNA, the CDR3 is TGTGCCAGCTCACTCGGGGAGACCCAGTACTTC.

The genes are TRBV6-1 and TRBJ2-7; D unresolved. This CDR3 comprises 18 residues. Trimming stripped 2 bases from V and 5 bases from J, with 25 bases between. In germline, CDR1 is MNHNS, CDR2 SASEGT. The chain's CDR3 is CASSEIEAEALPPHEQYF. CDR3 in DNA: TGTGCCAGCAGTGAAATCGAGGCCGAGGCGCTCCCCCCCCACGAGCAGTACTTC.

Written as DNA, the CDR3 is TGTGCCAGCAGCCAGAGCGGGGCTGCGGAGCTGTTTTTT. Its protein product is CASSQSGAAELFF. The chain recombines TRBV3-1 (or the pseudogene TRBV3-2) with TRBJ2-2, with TRBD2 matching 7 bases. CDR3 size: 13 residues. J gave up 10 bases and V 3 bases, and 5 bases lay outside the gene matches. CDR1 is LGHDT and CDR2 is YNNKEL in the germline V gene (reference sequence).

This chain links TRBV5-6 with TRBJ1-2, with D perhaps matching TRBD1 (6 bases). The V end lost 0 bases, the J end lost 2 bases, and 8 bases lay between the germline ends. CDR1 is SGHDT, CDR2 YYEEEE, per germline. CDR3 length: 14 amino acids. The CDR3 nucleotides read TGTGCCAGCAGCTTGGTTGGGGGCAACTATGGCTACACCTTC. It specifies CASSLVGGNYGYTF.

The V and J genes are TRBV5-6 and TRBJ2-1; 7 bases agree with TRBD1. The trim removed 3 bases at V and 6 bases at J, leaving 12 bases unmatched. The germline V gene has CDR1 SGHDT and CDR2 YYEEEE. The CDR3 is made up of 16 amino acids. Written as DNA, the CDR3 is TGTGCCAGCAGCTCGGCTGTGCTGGCAGGGGGCAATGAGCAGTTCTTC. Amino acids: CASSSAVLAGGNEQFF.

The chain employs TRBV19 and TRBJ2-5; no definite D call. The germline V gene has CDR1 LNHDA and CDR2 SQIVND (reference sequence). This CDR3 is built from 14 residues. V lost 8 bases to trimming and J lost 2 bases, with 15 bases between them. The CDR3 bases are TGTGCCAGTTCTACCCCCGGCAGTCAAGAGACCCAGTACTTC. It codes for CASSTPGSQETQYF.